The source of this TCR beta chain is a study of CD8+ T cells in alopecia areata. General study points: TCRs were shared less clearly across patients than in mice, possibly for HLA-related reasons.

Treatment described: oral pan-JAK inhibitor, 5-10 mg twice daily. To note about this clone: The antigen remains unidentified.

CDR1 and CDR2 (germline): SQVTM, ANQGSEA. The CDR3 has 15 amino acids. V was trimmed by 5 bases and J by 2 bases, leaving 18 bases between them. Extracted RNA was reverse transcribed, and the resulting cDNA served as sequencing template. Profiled with immunoSEQ multiplex PCR; TCRdb holds only in-frame clones, not every one. The sample has 110,000 or so clones, roughly 50% seen once. The rearrangement links TRBV29-1 to TRBJ2-5; TRBD2 might be the D (5 bases). The sequences come from CD8+ T cells sorted from blood, collected at week 4, from a patient treated with tofacitinib. The TCR was taken from a human donor with alopecia areata. The CDR3, as DNA: TGCAGCGTTCTCGCTTTACTAGACTTGCAAGAGACCCAGTACTTC. Its translation: CSVLALLDLQETQYF.